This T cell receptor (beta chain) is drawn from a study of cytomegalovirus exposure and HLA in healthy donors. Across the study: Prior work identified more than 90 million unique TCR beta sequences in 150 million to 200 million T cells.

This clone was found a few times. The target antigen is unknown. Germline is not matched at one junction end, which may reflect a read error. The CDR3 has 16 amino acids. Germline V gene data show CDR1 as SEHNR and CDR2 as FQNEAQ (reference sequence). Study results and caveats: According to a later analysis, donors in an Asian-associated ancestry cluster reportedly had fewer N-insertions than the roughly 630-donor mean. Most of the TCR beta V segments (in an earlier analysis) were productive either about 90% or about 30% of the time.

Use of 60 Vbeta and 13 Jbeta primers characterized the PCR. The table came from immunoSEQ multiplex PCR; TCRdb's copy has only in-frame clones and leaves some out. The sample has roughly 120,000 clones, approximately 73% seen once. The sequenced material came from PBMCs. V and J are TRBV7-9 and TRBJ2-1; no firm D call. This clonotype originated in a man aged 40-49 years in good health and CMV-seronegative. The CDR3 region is CSSSAPVVARPREQFF. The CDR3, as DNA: TGTTCCAGCAGCGCCCCCGTCGTTGCGCGCCCTCGGGAGCAGTTCTTC.